Listed below are T cell receptor beta chains from one sample, sequenced in a study of identical twins. TCRdb processed the 5' RACE reads anew with MiXCR; each CDR3 protein has one entry. The table lists about 890,000 distinct CDR3 sequences, about 12% of them singletons. This same sample was also part of a study on yellow fever vaccine responses in identical twins.

The material sequenced was PBMCs. These receptors were collected from a woman between 18 and 29 years old in good health. Both conserved end residues are part of each CDR3. Each record gives: J gene, D gene, CDR3 length, clone size, V gene, CDR3 DNA, CDR3 protein. D genes are given only for firm matches. Clone size is given for some rows only: seen once, a few or many times, or a class if the clone is expanded.

J: TRBJ2-3
D: -
length: 13
size: -
V: TRBV5-1
DNA: TGCGCCAGCAGCTTGGACGGGGCCGGTACGCAGTATTTT
CDR3: CASSLDGAGTQYF

J: TRBJ2-1
D: TRBD2
length: 16
size: few
V: TRBV2
DNA: TGTGCCAGCAGCCTTGGGGGCGGGAGGGCCTTAAATGAGCAGTTCTTC
CDR3: CASSLGGGRALNEQFF

J: TRBJ2-5
D: -
length: 17
size: few
V: TRBV7-9
DNA: TGTGCCAGCAGCCCCACGCCCCGACAGCGGAAACAAGAGACCCAGTACTTC
CDR3: CASSPTPRQRKQETQYF

J: TRBJ1-1
D: -
length: 12
size: many
V: TRBV12-3/TRBV12-4
DNA: TGTGCCAGCAACCCACAGGGCACTGAAGCTTTCTTT
CDR3: CASNPQGTEAFF

J: TRBJ2-3
D: TRBD1
length: 17
size: -
V: TRBV5-1
DNA: TGCGCCAGCAGCCCCGGTGCCGGGACAGTAAGCACAGATACGCAGTATTTT
CDR3: CASSPGAGTVSTDTQYF

J: TRBJ2-4
D: -
length: 14
size: -
V: TRBV7-8
DNA: TGTGCCAGCAGCTTAGCCCAGGAGCGGGTTGGTCAGTACTTC
CDR3: CASSLAQERVGQYF

J: TRBJ2-1
D: -
length: 15
size: many
V: TRBV6-5
DNA: TGTGCCAGCAGTTACATGGGCTCAGGGTACAATGAGCAGTTCTTC
CDR3: CASSYMGSGYNEQFF

J: TRBJ1-1
D: -
length: 14
size: few
V: TRBV5-1
DNA: TGCGCCAGCAGCTCAAGGGCCGGGGACACTGAAGCTTTCTTT
CDR3: CASSSRAGDTEAFF

J: TRBJ2-5
D: TRBD2
length: 17
size: few
V: TRBV10-2
DNA: TGCGCCAGCAGGACTAGCGGGGGGGCCCCCTTCGGGGAGACCCAGTACTTC
CDR3: CASRTSGGAPFGETQYF

J: TRBJ2-7
D: TRBD2
length: 13
size: -
V: TRBV28
DNA: TGTGCCATTCGGACTAGCGGGGGTTACGAGCAGTACTTC
CDR3: CAIRTSGGYEQYF

J: TRBJ2-7
D: -
length: 15
size: few
V: TRBV7-8
DNA: TGTGCCAGCAGCTTAGGTGCTAGCTGGGGTTACGAGCAGTACTTC
CDR3: CASSLGASWGYEQYF

J: TRBJ1-1
D: -
length: 12
size: -
V: TRBV20-1
DNA: TGCAGAGCGATACGGCTGAACACTGAAGCTTTCTTT
CDR3: CRAIRLNTEAFF

J: TRBJ1-6
D: TRBD1
length: 15
size: few
V: TRBV20-1
DNA: TGCAGTGCTAGAAGAGGGGGCGTGTTGGATTCACCCCTCCACTTT
CDR3: CSARRGGVLDSPLHF

J: TRBJ1-2
D: -
length: 13
size: many
V: TRBV6-6
DNA: TGTGCCAGCAGCCCGGGATATAACTATGGCTACACCTTC
CDR3: CASSPGYNYGYTF

J: TRBJ1-3
D: -
length: 13
size: -
V: TRBV29-1
DNA: TGCAGCGTTGAGACAGCCAGTGGAAACACCATATATTTT
CDR3: CSVETASGNTIYF

J: TRBJ1-2
D: -
length: 14
size: many
V: TRBV12-3/TRBV12-4
DNA: TGTGCCAGCAGTTTAGCATGGAGGAGGTCTGGCTACACCTTC
CDR3: CASSLAWRRSGYTF

J: TRBJ1-1
D: -
length: 15
size: -
V: TRBV28
DNA: TGTGCCAGCAGTTCGGACATTGCTGGGGGGACTGAAGCTTTCTTT
CDR3: CASSSDIAGGTEAFF

J: TRBJ2-1
D: -
length: 12
size: -
V: TRBV10-3
DNA: TGTGCCATCAGTGGAGAGCACAATGAGCAGTTCTTC
CDR3: CAISGEHNEQFF

J: TRBJ1-1
D: TRBD1
length: 12
size: few
V: TRBV7-9
DNA: TGTGCCAGCAGTGAACCGGGACAGTCAGCTTTCTTT
CDR3: CASSEPGQSAFF

J: TRBJ2-7
D: -
length: 12
size: many
V: TRBV12-5
DNA: TGTGCTAGTGGTTTGGTACCCTACGAGCAGTACTTC
CDR3: CASGLVPYEQYF

J: TRBJ2-3
D: -
length: 14
size: -
V: TRBV2
DNA: TGTGCCAGCAGGGTGGACCTTAGCGGAGATACGCAGTATTTT
CDR3: CASRVDLSGDTQYF

J: TRBJ2-5
D: TRBD2
length: 15
size: -
V: TRBV12-3/TRBV12-4
DNA: TGTGCCAGCAGTCGGACTAGCGGGGGGGAGGAGACCCAGTACTTC
CDR3: CASSRTSGGEETQYF

J: TRBJ2-3
D: TRBD1
length: 15
size: -
V: TRBV15
DNA: TGTGCCACCAGCAGAGACAGGGGGCTCACAGATACGCAGTATTTT
CDR3: CATSRDRGLTDTQYF

J: TRBJ2-1
D: TRBD2
length: 19
size: -
V: TRBV27
DNA: TGTGCCAGCAGCCCCACCGGGACTAGTGGCCCATCCCCGTACAATGAGCAGTTCTTC
CDR3: CASSPTGTSGPSPYNEQFF

J: TRBJ2-5
D: TRBD1
length: 16
size: -
V: TRBV19
DNA: TGTGCCAGTAGTATGTCCCGGGACAGGGACCAAGAGACCCAGTACTTC
CDR3: CASSMSRDRDQETQYF

J: TRBJ2-7
D: -
length: 15
size: -
V: TRBV9
DNA: TGTGCCAGCAGCGTAGGAACACAGGGAGGCTACGAGCAGTACTTC
CDR3: CASSVGTQGGYEQYF

J: TRBJ2-3
D: -
length: 15
size: -
V: TRBV20-1
DNA: TGCAGTGCTAGTATGGCAGGGGGGTCCACAGATACGCAGTATTTT
CDR3: CSASMAGGSTDTQYF

J: TRBJ1-6
D: -
length: 21
size: few
V: TRBV5-4
DNA: TGTGCCAGCAGCTTGGCCCCCTCCCGGGGTCCCTACACTCTGGATAATTCACCCCTCCACTTT
CDR3: CASSLAPSRGPYTLDNSPLHF

J: TRBJ2-1
D: TRBD1
length: 20
size: -
V: TRBV28
DNA: TGTGCCAGCAGTTTCATCCTGACGACAAAAGACAGGGGTCGGTACAATGAGCAGTTCTTC
CDR3: CASSFILTTKDRGRYNEQFF

J: TRBJ1-1
D: -
length: 12
size: -
V: TRBV15
DNA: TGTGCCACCAGCAGGGAGGGCACTGAAGCTTTCTTT
CDR3: CATSREGTEAFF

J: TRBJ2-7
D: TRBD1
length: 15
size: few
V: TRBV6-1
DNA: TGTGCCAGCAGACGGGACAGGGCAAGCTCCTACGAGCAGTACTTC
CDR3: CASRRDRASSYEQYF

J: TRBJ2-5
D: TRBD1
length: 16
size: -
V: TRBV7-8
DNA: TGTGCCAGCAGAAAAGGGGACAGGGGGCCCCAAGAGACCCAGTACTTC
CDR3: CASRKGDRGPQETQYF

J: TRBJ1-5
D: TRBD1
length: 14
size: -
V: TRBV25-1
DNA: TGTGCCAGCAGTGCCGACAGGGTCGGGCAGCCCCAGCATTTT
CDR3: CASSADRVGQPQHF

J: TRBJ2-1
D: TRBD2
length: 16
size: few
V: TRBV5-1
DNA: TGCGCCAGCAGCTCGGGGACTAGCGGGACCCACAATGAGCAGTTCTTC
CDR3: CASSSGTSGTHNEQFF

J: TRBJ2-5
D: -
length: 15
size: -
V: TRBV7-8
DNA: TGTGCCAGCAGCTTAGCCCTAACAGCCCAAGAGACCCAGTACTTC
CDR3: CASSLALTAQETQYF

J: TRBJ2-5
D: -
length: 19
size: few
V: TRBV5-4
DNA: TGTGCCAGCAGCCTGGGCGCTGGGGGCGTTAGTAATTTGGGAGAGACCCAGTACTTC
CDR3: CASSLGAGGVSNLGETQYF

J: TRBJ2-1
D: TRBD2
length: 14
size: -
V: TRBV12-3/TRBV12-4
DNA: TGTGCCATACGTGGGGCGGCGGGAGTGAATGAGCAGTTCTTC
CDR3: CAIRGAAGVNEQFF

J: TRBJ2-1
D: -
length: 15
size: -
V: TRBV5-1
DNA: TGCGCCAGCAGCTCATGGGCCGTAAGTGACAATGAGCAGTTCTTC
CDR3: CASSSWAVSDNEQFF

J: TRBJ2-7
D: -
length: 14
size: -
V: TRBV6-2/TRBV6-3
DNA: TGTGCCAGCAGTTACTCTGCCGTGGGGGACGAGCAGTACTTC
CDR3: CASSYSAVGDEQYF

J: TRBJ2-1
D: TRBD2
length: 16
size: few
V: TRBV5-6
DNA: TGTGCCAGCAGCTTGGCCGGAGTAGCGGGGGGCAATGAGCAGTTCTTC
CDR3: CASSLAGVAGGNEQFF

J: TRBJ2-3
D: TRBD2
length: 16
size: few
V: TRBV7-3
DNA: TGTGCCAGCAGCTTAACCGGGACTACCCGAGTAGATACGCAGTATTTT
CDR3: CASSLTGTTRVDTQYF

J: TRBJ2-2
D: -
length: 14
size: few
V: TRBV12-3/TRBV12-4
DNA: TGTGCCAGCTTGACAGGATTGAACACCGGGGAGCTGTTTTTT
CDR3: CASLTGLNTGELFF

J: TRBJ1-2
D: -
length: 12
size: many
V: TRBV7-9
DNA: TGTGCCAGCAGCTCGCGGGACTATGGCTACACCTTC
CDR3: CASSSRDYGYTF

J: TRBJ2-3
D: TRBD2
length: 17
size: -
V: TRBV7-8
DNA: TGTGCCAGCAGCCCCCAACTAGCGGGGGGTTTCACAGATACGCAGTATTTT
CDR3: CASSPQLAGGFTDTQYF

J: TRBJ2-1
D: -
length: 15
size: -
V: TRBV12-3/TRBV12-4
DNA: TGTGCCAGCAGTTTGACCCAGGGAGCGGGCAATGAGCAGTTCTTC
CDR3: CASSLTQGAGNEQFF

J: TRBJ2-3
D: TRBD2
length: 16
size: -
V: TRBV11-2
DNA: TGTGCCAGCAGCTCGACTAGCGGGAGGGCCTCAGATACGCAGTATTTT
CDR3: CASSSTSGRASDTQYF